Listed here is a single T cell receptor beta chain. The sample is drawn from a study of blood T cell repertoires in COVID-19. Study-level information: Collection of acute and convalescent COVID-19 samples took place in the United States, Italy and Spain. PBMCs, B-cell-depleted T cells, or T cells were the source of the cDNA or gDNA that made up the material.

Those enrolled in Seattle joined during active infection and were followed longitudinally afterward. Deletions cut 6 bases from V and 5 bases from J, with 13 bases between. Germline-derived CDR1 and CDR2 are SGHVS and FQNEAQ. This CDR3 has 13 residues. Sequencing used immunoSEQ multiplex PCR; TCRdb keeps in-frame clones, though not all of them. The data hold hundreds of thousands of clones, with nearly 90% observed a single time. The V and J genes are TRBV7-8 and TRBJ2-5; TRBD2 might be the D (6 bases). The source material was peripheral blood. This TCR was sampled from a woman aged 25 to 39 with COVID-19, enrolled during active disease. The CDR3 DNA reads as TGTGCCAGCAGTCAGACTAGAGGGGAGACCCAGTACTTC. This gives the protein CASSQTRGETQYF. The whole variable domain, remainder taken from reference TRBV7-8 and TRBJ2-5, is GAGVSQSPRYKVAKRGQDVALRCDPISGHVSLFWYQQALGQGPEFLTYFQNEAQLDKSGLPSDRFFAERPEGSVSTLKIQRTQQEDSAVYLCASSQTRGETQYFGPGTRLLVL.